The present T cell receptor beta chain was sequenced within a study of blood T cell repertoires in COVID-19. Study details: Acute and convalescent COVID-19 samples came from the United States, Italy and Spain. The cDNA or gDNA used as material had been derived from T cells, B-cell-depleted T cells, or PBMCs.

Authors' data handling: Reference gene primer amplification gave estimated nucleated cell counts. Method: immunoSEQ multiplex PCR; TCRdb's copy keeps in-frame clones and lacks some. The DNA was the basis for D and trimming; V, J and clone size are from that table. The data hold some 370,000 clones, with about 90% observed a single time. Seattle enrolled patients during active infection and tracked them longitudinally. This CDR3 contains 14 residues. The germline V gene encodes CDR1 GTSNPN and CDR2 SVGIG (reference sequence). Between the trimmed V and J ends, which lost 2 bases and 4 bases, there was a span of 14 bases.

This TCR came from a woman aged 25 to 39 with COVID-19, enrolled during active disease. The chain couples TRBV30 to TRBJ1-2; TRBD1 is a possible D gene (5 bases). Sequencing input: peripheral blood. CDR3 protein: CAWSPQGTFYGYTF. The CDR3 region has the DNA TGTGCCTGGAGTCCCCAGGGAACCTTCTATGGCTACACCTTC.